These T cell receptor beta chains were read from a single sample in a study of CD8+CD57+ T cells in acquired aplastic anemia. TCRdb itself ran the reads through MiXCR, one entry per CDR3 protein. The table has about 270,000 distinct CDR3 sequences, 56% seen once. The sample consisted of sorted CD4+, CD8+, or CD8+CD57+ T cells (not recorded which) from PBMCs. The receptors shown here come from a human donor with severe aplastic anemia or a healthy control (not recorded which). Both conserved end residues are part of each CDR3. Each record gives: CDR3 protein, CDR3 DNA, J gene, clone size, V gene, D gene, CDR3 length. A D gene is named only where the DNA matches it firmly. Expanded clones are given a class, and other clones once, few, many or no size at all.

CASSIGLYSYEQYF | TGTGCCAGTAGTATCGGCCTTTACTCCTACGAGCAGTACTTC | TRBJ2-7 | NA | TRBV19 | NA | 14
CATRTHNSFQETQYF | TGTGCCACTAGGACACACAATAGTTTCCAAGAGACCCAGTACTTC | TRBJ2-5 | NA | TRBV6-1 | NA | 15
CASSFGSSYEQYF | TGTGCCAGCAGCTTCGGCAGTTCCTACGAGCAGTACTTC | TRBJ2-7 | many | TRBV12-3/TRBV12-4 | NA | 13
CASRLAGNTFF | TGTGCCAGTAGGCTAGCGGGAAACACATTCTTC | TRBJ2-1 | NA | TRBV19 | TRBD2 | 11
CSARVAGDGETQYF | TGCAGTGCTAGAGTGGCAGGGGATGGGGAGACCCAGTACTTC | TRBJ2-5 | few | TRBV20-1 | NA | 14
CASSGTSGNHEQYF | TGTGCCAGCAGCGGGACTAGCGGGAACCACGAGCAGTACTTC | TRBJ2-7 | NA | TRBV9 | TRBD2 | 14
CASRVGQGAGANVLTF | TGTGCCAGCAGGGTAGGACAGGGGGCTGGGGCCAACGTCCTGACTTTC | TRBJ2-6 | NA | TRBV12-3/TRBV12-4 | TRBD1 | 16
CATSAPGGSQKDTEAFF | TGTGCCACCAGTGCGCCTGGTGGATCGCAAAAGGACACTGAAGCTTTCTTT | TRBJ1-1 | NA | TRBV24-1 | NA | 17
CASSFRPTGDLYGYTF | TGTGCCAGCAGCTTCCGCCCGACAGGAGACCTCTATGGCTACACCTTC | TRBJ1-2 | NA | TRBV7-9 | NA | 16
CSASPPRVISPLHF | TGCAGTGCTAGCCCTCCTAGGGTTATTTCACCCCTCCACTTT | TRBJ1-6 | NA | TRBV20-1 | NA | 14
CASSRTGPGANVLTF | TGTGCCAGCAGCCGTACAGGGCCTGGGGCCAACGTCCTGACTTTC | TRBJ2-6 | NA | TRBV11-2 | NA | 15
CASRTINYGYTF | TGTGCCTCGCGAACCATTAACTATGGCTACACCTTC | TRBJ1-2 | many | TRBV30 | NA | 12
CASSPSRGLDNEQFF | TGTGCCAGCTCACCTTCGAGGGGATTGGACAATGAGCAGTTCTTC | TRBJ2-1 | NA | TRBV18 | NA | 15
CSARGDGDQPQHF | TGCAGTGCTAGGGGGGACGGTGATCAGCCCCAGCATTTT | TRBJ1-5 | NA | TRBV20-1 | NA | 13
CASSLPPGAKNSPLHF | TGTGCCAGCAGCTTACCGCCGGGGGCCAAGAATTCACCCCTCCACTTT | TRBJ1-6 | NA | TRBV7-2 | NA | 16
CASTYRDRGEAEQYF | TGTGCCAGCACCTACCGCGACAGGGGGGAGGCCGAGCAGTACTTC | TRBJ2-7 | many | TRBV6-1 | TRBD1 | 15
CASSWDRVSEQYF | TGTGCCAGCAGCTGGGACAGGGTCTCCGAGCAGTACTTC | TRBJ2-7 | many | TRBV11-3 | TRBD1 | 13
CASRAPGPRGSPLHF | TGTGCCAGCAGGGCCCCCGGGCCCAGGGGTTCACCCCTCCACTTT | TRBJ1-6 | few | TRBV25-1 | NA | 15
CASSSSGTSRETQYF | TGTGCTAGCAGCTCTTCCGGGACTAGTCGAGAGACCCAGTACTTC | TRBJ2-5 | NA | TRBV7-7 | TRBD2 | 15
CASSAIAAGYSNQPQHF | TGTGCCAGCAGTGCTATCGCCGCAGGTTATAGCAATCAGCCCCAGCATTTT | TRBJ1-5 | many | TRBV2 | NA | 17
CASSPGGLAGGLAKNIQYF | TGTGCCAGCAGTCCGGGGGGCCTAGCGGGGGGGCTAGCCAAAAACATTCAGTACTTC | TRBJ2-4 | many | TRBV7-8 | TRBD2 | 19
CAPAPKRGLRLEQYF | TGTGCCCCTGCCCCTAAGCGGGGATTGAGGTTGGAGCAGTACTTC | TRBJ2-7 | NA | TRBV19 | TRBD2 | 15
CSGQGAHAGYGYTF | TGCAGCGGACAGGGGGCACATGCGGGGTATGGCTACACCTTC | TRBJ1-2 | NA | TRBV29-1 | TRBD1 | 14
CATSGLNTDTQYF | TGTGCCACCAGTGGATTGAACACAGATACGCAGTATTTT | TRBJ2-3 | few | TRBV24-1 | NA | 13
CASSLTPRDSSYEQYF | TGTGCCAGCAGCTTAACCCCTAGGGACAGCTCCTACGAGCAGTACTTC | TRBJ2-7 | few | TRBV7-8 | TRBD1 | 16
CASRSQSGTGQETQYF | TGTGCCAGCAGATCCCAGTCCGGGACAGGGCAAGAGACCCAGTACTTC | TRBJ2-5 | NA | TRBV7-4 | TRBD1 | 16
CASSSAGASTGELFF | TGCGCCAGCAGTAGTGCCGGTGCATCGACCGGGGAGCTGTTTTTT | TRBJ2-2 | NA | TRBV10-1 | NA | 15
CASSQRRGAEAFF | TGTGCCAGCTCACAACGTAGGGGAGCTGAAGCTTTCTTT | TRBJ1-1 | NA | TRBV18 | NA | 13
CASSFISGGFSYEQYF | TGTGCCAGCAGCTTTATTAGCGGGGGCTTTTCCTACGAGCAGTACTTC | TRBJ2-7 | many | TRBV11-1 | TRBD2 | 16
CASSLYVSNYGYTF | TGCGCCAGCAGCTTGTATGTATCTAACTATGGCTACACCTTC | TRBJ1-2 | NA | TRBV5-1 | NA | 14
CASSRASMNYGYTF | TGTGCCAGCAGCCGGGCCTCAATGAACTATGGCTACACCTTC | TRBJ1-2 | NA | TRBV13 | NA | 14
CASSLDQGAQYF | TGTGCCAGCAGCTTAGACCAGGGAGCGCAGTATTTT | TRBJ2-3 | many | TRBV7-9 | NA | 12
CASSVDPTNEQFF | TGTGCCAGCAGCGTAGACCCCACTAATGAGCAGTTCTTC | TRBJ2-1 | few | TRBV9 | NA | 13
CASSVGLAAYNEQFF | TGCGCCAGCAGCGTGGGACTAGCGGCCTACAATGAGCAGTTCTTC | TRBJ2-1 | many | TRBV5-1 | TRBD2 | 15
CATSDRLGRVGELFF | TGTGCCACCAGTGATCGTTTGGGGAGGGTCGGGGAGCTGTTTTTT | TRBJ2-2 | many | TRBV24-1 | TRBD2 | 15
CSAPGTGSTNSPLHF | TGCAGTGCGCCCGGGACAGGATCCACTAATTCACCCCTCCACTTT | TRBJ1-6 | NA | TRBV20-1 | TRBD1 | 15
CASGPRGGVETQYF | TGTGCCAGTGGTCCTCGAGGAGGGGTTGAGACCCAGTACTTC | TRBJ2-5 | NA | TRBV19 | NA | 14
CATDRGSYNEQFF | TGTGCCACCGACAGGGGAAGCTACAATGAGCAGTTCTTC | TRBJ2-1 | NA | TRBV2 | TRBD1 | 13
CASSMKTGYSSGYTF | TGCGCCAGCAGCATGAAGACAGGGTACTCCTCTGGCTACACCTTC | TRBJ1-2 | few | TRBV5-1 | TRBD1 | 15
CASSRMPKAGNTEAFF | TGTGCCAGCAGCCGCATGCCGAAAGCAGGGAACACTGAAGCTTTCTTT | TRBJ1-1 | NA | TRBV3-1 | NA | 16
CASSFGTFPSSGANVLTF | TGTGCCAGCAGTTTCGGCACTTTCCCGAGCTCTGGGGCCAACGTCCTGACTTTC | TRBJ2-6 | many | TRBV12-3/TRBV12-4 | NA | 18
CATSVAGASEQFF | TGTGCCACCAGTGTAGCAGGGGCGAGTGAGCAGTTCTTC | TRBJ2-1 | few | TRBV24-1 | NA | 13
CSVVGREVETQYF | TGCAGCGTTGTTGGCAGGGAGGTTGAGACCCAGTACTTC | TRBJ2-5 | NA | TRBV29-1 | NA | 13